This T cell receptor beta chain came from a study of blood T cell repertoires in COVID-19. Study-level information: Acute and convalescent COVID-19 specimens originated in the United States, Italy and Spain.

This table comes from immunoSEQ multiplex PCR, and its TCRdb copy is limited to in-frame clones, with some not included. This sample has tens of thousands of clones, with 68% found just once. The CDR3 has 16 residues. V dropped 3 bases and J dropped 2; count of bases not matched to a gene: 5. CDR1 SGDLS and CDR2 YYNGEE come from the germline V gene. The rearrangement joins TRBV9 to TRBJ2-3; 11 nucleotides agree with TRBD2. The source is a woman in her 70s with acute or convalescent COVID-19. The sequenced material came from peripheral blood. CDR3: CASSATSGAITDTQYF. CDR3 nucleotides: TGTGCCAGCAGCGCGACTAGCGGGGCGATCACAGATACGCAGTATTTT.